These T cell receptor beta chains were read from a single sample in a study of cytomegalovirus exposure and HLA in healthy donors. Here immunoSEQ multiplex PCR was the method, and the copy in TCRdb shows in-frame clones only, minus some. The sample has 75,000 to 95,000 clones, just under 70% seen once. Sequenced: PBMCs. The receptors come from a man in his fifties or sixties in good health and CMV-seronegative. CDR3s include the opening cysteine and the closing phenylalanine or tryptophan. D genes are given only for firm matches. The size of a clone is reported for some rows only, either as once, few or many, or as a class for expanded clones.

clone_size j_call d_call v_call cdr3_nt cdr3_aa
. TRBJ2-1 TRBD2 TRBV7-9 TGTGCCAGCAGCTTAGATAGGTTAGCGGGAGTAGGCAATGAGCAGTTCTTC CASSLDRLAGVGNEQFF
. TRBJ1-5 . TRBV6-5 TGTGCCAGCAGCCCAGGTCCCCCTGGGCAGCCCCAGCATTTT CASSPGPPGQPQHF
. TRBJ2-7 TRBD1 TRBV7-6 TGTGCCAGCAGCTTAGGACAGGGCAAGGAGCAGTACTTC CASSLGQGKEQYF
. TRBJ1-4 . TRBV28 TGTGCCAGCAGACTTCCTGCAACTAATGAAAAACTGTTTTTT CASRLPATNEKLFF
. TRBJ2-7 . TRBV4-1 TGCGCCAGCAGCCAACAGGATACCTACGAGCAGTACTTC CASSQQDTYEQYF
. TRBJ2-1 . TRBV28 TGTGCCAGCAGCGACAGGTCCGACAATGAGCAGTTCTTC CASSDRSDNEQFF
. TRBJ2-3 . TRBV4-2 TGTGCCAGCAGCCCCCGACAGGGACTCACAGATACGCAGTATTTT CASSPRQGLTDTQYF
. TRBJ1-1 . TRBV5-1 TGCGCCAGCAGCTTGGCCGGACAGATGAACACTGAAGCTTTCTTT CASSLAGQMNTEAFF
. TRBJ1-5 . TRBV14 TGTGCCAGCAGCGACATAAAAGAGCCCCAGCATTTT CASSDIKEPQHF
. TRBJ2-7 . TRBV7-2 TGTGCCAGCAGCTTTGAGGGGGGGTACTCCTACGAGCAGTACTTC CASSFEGGYSYEQYF
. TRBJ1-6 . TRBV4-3 TGCGCCAGCAGCCAATCGCGGAGCTCCTATAATTCACCCCTCCACTTT CASSQSRSSYNSPLHF
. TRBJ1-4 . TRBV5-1 TGCGCCAGCAGCTTGGGACAGACGTTTCATGAAAAACTGTTTTTT CASSLGQTFHEKLFF
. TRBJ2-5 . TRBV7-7 TGTGCTAGCAGCTTCGGGGGAAAGGAGACCCAGTACTTC CASSFGGKETQYF
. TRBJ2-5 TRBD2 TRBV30 TGTGCCTGGAGTGCCCCCTATAGGCTAGCGGGTATCGGCGAGACCCAGTACTTC CAWSAPYRLAGIGETQYF
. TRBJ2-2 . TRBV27 TGTGCCAGCAGGAGTGATCCAGGGGGGACCGGGGAGCTGTTTTTT CASRSDPGGTGELFF
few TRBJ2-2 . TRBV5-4 TGTGCCAGCAGCTCGGGCGGGGCGTACACCGGGGAGCTGTTTTTT CASSSGGAYTGELFF
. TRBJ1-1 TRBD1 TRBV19 TGTGCCAGTACCCCGTTTCGACAGGGCGGTTACACTGAAGCTTTCTTT CASTPFRQGGYTEAFF
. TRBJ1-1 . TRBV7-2 TGTGCCAGCAGCTCCCAGTGGGGGGGCGGCACTGAAGCTTTCTTT CASSSQWGGGTEAFF
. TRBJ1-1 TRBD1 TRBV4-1 TGCGCCAGCAGCCAAGGGACAGGGGAACACACTGAAGCTTTCTTT CASSQGTGEHTEAFF
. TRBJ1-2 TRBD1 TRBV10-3 TGTGCCATCAGTGGGGACAGTTTACATGGCTACACCTTC CAISGDSLHGYTF
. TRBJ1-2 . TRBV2 TGTGCCAGCAGCCCCCAAATGACAGCAAACTATGGCTACACCTTC CASSPQMTANYGYTF
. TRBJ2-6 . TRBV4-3 TGCGCCAGCAGCCAGAATAAGAGGGCTGGGGCCAACGTCCTGACTTTC CASSQNKRAGANVLTF
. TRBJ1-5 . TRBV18 TGTGCCAGCTCACCACCGGGGGGGAATCAGCCCCAGCATTTT CASSPPGGNQPQHF
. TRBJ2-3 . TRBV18 TGTGCCAGCTCACCCCAGGGTTCCCCAGATACGCAGTATTTT CASSPQGSPDTQYF
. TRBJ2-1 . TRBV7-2 TGTGCCAGCAGCTTAGACGGGAACTACAATGAGCAGTTCTTC CASSLDGNYNEQFF
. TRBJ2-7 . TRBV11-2 TGTGCCAGCAGCCCACGAACCCCAAAAAGAGGTGAGCAGTACTTC CASSPRTPKRGEQYF
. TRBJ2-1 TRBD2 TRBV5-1 TGCGCCAGCAGCTTAGGCGGACCGGGGACTAGTTCCTACAATGAGCAGTTCTTC CASSLGGPGTSSYNEQFF
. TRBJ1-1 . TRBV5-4 TGTGCCAGCAGCTTCGACAGACTGAGGACTGAAGCTTTCTTT CASSFDRLRTEAFF
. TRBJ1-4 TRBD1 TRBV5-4 TGTGCCAGCAGAGGACAGGGCACTGAAAAACTGTTTTTT CASRGQGTEKLFF
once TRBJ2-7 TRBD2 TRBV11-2 TGTGCCAGCAGCTTAGTCGGAAGCGGGGGATACGAGCAGTACTTC CASSLVGSGGYEQYF
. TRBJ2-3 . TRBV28 TGTGCCAGCAGTCCCCCAGGGCCTCTTACGCAGTATTTT CASSPPGPLTQYF
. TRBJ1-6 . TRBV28 TGTGCCAGCAGTTTCCTACAGGGTCTTAATTCACCCCTCCACTTT CASSFLQGLNSPLHF
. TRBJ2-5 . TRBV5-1 TGCGCCAGCAGCGGCGGGGAGAGGTTAGAGACCCAGTACTTC CASSGGERLETQYF
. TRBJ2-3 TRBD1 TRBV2 TGTGCCAGCAGTCCCGGGACAGGTGATACGCAGTATTTT CASSPGTGDTQYF
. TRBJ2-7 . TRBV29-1 TGCAGCGTTGGGGCAGGGTCTATGTACGAGCAGTACTTC CSVGAGSMYEQYF
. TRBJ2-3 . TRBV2 TGTGCCAGCAGCGAGGGGGTAGCTAGCACAGATACGCAGTATTTT CASSEGVASTDTQYF
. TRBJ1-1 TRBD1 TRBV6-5 TGTGCCAGCAGTATGACAGGGGGCGGCCGGGCTTTCTTT CASSMTGGGRAFF
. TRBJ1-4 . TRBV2 TGTGCCAGCAGTTTACAGACAACTAATGAAAAACTGTTTTTT CASSLQTTNEKLFF
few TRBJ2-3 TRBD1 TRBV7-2 TGTGCCAGCAGCTTCCGACAGGGCGATACGCAGTATTTT CASSFRQGDTQYF
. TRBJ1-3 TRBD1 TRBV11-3 TGTGCCAGCAGCCACCGGACAGGGAGCTCTGGAAACACCATATATTTT CASSHRTGSSGNTIYF
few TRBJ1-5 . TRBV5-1 TGCGCCAGCAGCTTGGGGGGAGTCGGCAATCAGCCCCAGCATTTT CASSLGGVGNQPQHF
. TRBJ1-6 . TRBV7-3 TGTGCCAGCAGCTTATCCACCGCCAGCGGGGCATATAATTCACCCCTCCACTTT CASSLSTASGAYNSPLHF
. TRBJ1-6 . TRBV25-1 TGTGCCAGCAGTCTCGGGGTCGGATATAATTCACCCCTCCACTTT CASSLGVGYNSPLHF
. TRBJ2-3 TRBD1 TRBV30 TGTGCCTGGAGACCCCGGGACAGGGGGTTGGGAGATACGCAGTATTTT CAWRPRDRGLGDTQYF
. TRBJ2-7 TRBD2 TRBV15 TGTGCCACCAGCAGAGGACTAGCGGGGTCCTACGAGCAGTACTTC CATSRGLAGSYEQYF
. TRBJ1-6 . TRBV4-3 TGCGCCAGCAGCCAAGATTTAAGCTCACCCCTCCACTTT CASSQDLSSPLHF
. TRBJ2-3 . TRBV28 TGTGCCAGCAGTACCCGTGGAGGGTCAGATACGCAGTATTTT CASSTRGGSDTQYF
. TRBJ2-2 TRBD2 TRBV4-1 TGCGCCAGCAGCCACCGATCTAGCGGGAGGGCCATTAACACCGGGGAGCTGTTTTTT CASSHRSSGRAINTGELFF
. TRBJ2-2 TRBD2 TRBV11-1 TGTGCCAGCAGCCCGAGGGAGGGGAGTCAGAAAACCGGGGAGCTGTTTTTT CASSPREGSQKTGELFF
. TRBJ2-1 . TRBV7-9 TGTGCCAGCAGCCGTCGAAGAACAGGGATATCGTACAATGAGCAGTTCTTC CASSRRRTGISYNEQFF
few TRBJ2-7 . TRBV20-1 TGCAGTGCGCCGATAGCGAGCGAGCAGTACTTC CSAPIASEQYF